These 29 T cell receptor beta chains came from one sample sequenced in a study of blood T cell repertoires in COVID-19 (TCRdb year 2020). Libraries were made using the immunoSEQ multiplex PCR assay. The table was pulled from immuneACCESS by TCRdb, which kept in-frame rearrangements only. Such tables lose some clones; where checked, under half of the loss comes from unresolved V genes, and the rest has no known cause. The sample yields about 210,000 clones; about 87% were counted once. The ten largest clones represent about 6% of the sample. The sample consisted of peripheral blood. These receptor sequences come from a man aged 55 to 70 who had recovered from COVID-19.

V is TRBV29-1 and J is TRBJ1-1; D gene ambiguous. Germline V gene data show CDR1 as SQVTM and CDR2 as ANQGSEA. V was shortened by 5 bases and J by 8 bases, with 12 bases between the two germline ends. This CDR3 has 11 amino acids. The CDR3 loop is CSVRQANEAFF. The CDR3 nucleotides read TGCAGCGTTCGGCAGGCTAACGAAGCTTTCTTT.

Here the CDR3 DNA reads TGTGCCTTAGGACTAGCGGGGCTAAACACCGGGGAGCTGTTTTTT. Translation gives CALGLAGLNTGELFF. The chain combines TRBV30 with TRBJ2-2, with 12 bases aligning to TRBD2. CDR1 is GTSNPN, CDR2 SVGIG, per germline (reference sequence). V lost 7 bases and J lost 2; bases outside the gene matches: 5. The CDR3 covers 15 residues.

The chain uses TRBV27 and TRBJ2-3; D uncertain. The germline CDR1 and CDR2 sequences are MNHEY and SMNVEV (reference sequence). V was cut by 2 bases and J by 0 bases, with 3 bases left in between. CDR3 length: 13 amino acids. CDR3 loop: CASSLLSTDTQYF. The CDR3 DNA reads as TGTGCCAGCAGTTTACTGAGCACAGATACGCAGTATTTT.

The chain employs TRBV11-3 and TRBJ2-5, with TRBD2 matching 7 bases. The junction had 7 bases not matched to a gene; V was cut back by 5 bases and J by 1 base. The germline gives CDR1 SGHNT, CDR2 YENEEA. There are 15 residues in the CDR3. The CDR3 DNA is TGTGCCAGCAGCCCTTATAGCGGGCCCCAAGAGACCCAGTACTTC. Translation gives CASSPYSGPQETQYF.

The chain uses TRBV4-1 and TRBJ2-7; no clear D gene. This CDR3 is 14 amino acids long. V shed 1 base and J shed 2 bases, with 9 bases lying between them. The germline V gene encodes CDR1 MGHRA and CDR2 YSYEKL. The CDR3 region has the DNA TGCGCCAGCAGCCAAGCGGAACGGGCCTACGAGCAGTACTTC. This translates into CASSQAERAYEQYF.

In this sample, this clone turned up once. V is TRBV27 and J is TRBJ2-5; D call uncertain. This CDR3 has 14 amino acids. V gave up 3 bases and J gave up 2 bases, with 10 bases separating them. CDR1 is MNHEY and CDR2 is SMNVEV in the germline V gene (reference sequence). The CDR3 loop is CASSFSASQETQYF. DNA for the CDR3: TGTGCCAGCAGTTTTTCAGCTAGTCAAGAGACCCAGTACTTC.

J is TRBJ1-2 and V is TRBV24-1; tentatively, D is TRBD1 (6 bases). The CDR3 contains 13 residues. The V gene's germline CDR1 is KGHDR and CDR2 SFDVKD. Deletions cut 9 bases from V and 2 bases from J, with 12 bases between. The CDR3 reads CATAGAENYGYTF. The CDR3 DNA sequence: TGTGCCACCGCAGGGGCCGAAAACTATGGCTACACCTTC.

This clone was picked up one time. The genes are TRBV7-2 and TRBJ1-1; 11 nucleotides agree with TRBD1. The trim removed 6 bases at V and 5 bases at J, leaving 5 bases unmatched. Germline CDR1 is SGHTA and CDR2 is FQGNSA. This CDR3 comprises 14 residues. Written as DNA, the CDR3 is TGTGCCAGCAGATGGGGACAGGGGGTGACTGAAGCTTTCTTT. Its protein is CASRWGQGVTEAFF. Using reference TRBV7-2 and TRBJ1-1 for the parts outside the CDR3, the full variable domain is GAGVSQSPSNKVTEKGKDVELRCDPISGHTALYWYRQSLGQGLEFLIYFQGNSAPDKSGLPSDRFSAERTGGSVSTLTIQRTQQEDSAVYLCASRWGQGVTEAFFGQGTRLTVV.

The J gene is TRBJ2-4, the V gene TRBV19; D perhaps matches TRBD1 (6 bases). Trimming removed 4 bases at V and 1 base at J, with 20 bases between. The CDR3 has 18 residues. CDR1 and CDR2 from the germline V gene are LNHDA and SQIVND (reference sequence). CDR3 in amino acids: CASSTRGRGSEAKNIQYF. The CDR3 DNA follows: TGTGCCAGTAGTACTCGGGGCAGGGGATCTGAGGCCAAAAACATTCAGTACTTC.

This chain joins TRBV15 and TRBJ2-1; 12 positions agree with TRBD1. The CDR3 extends over 15 amino acids. V lost 1 base and J lost 8; bases outside the gene matches: 3. Germline-derived CDR1 and CDR2 are LNHNV and YYDKDF (reference sequence). CDR3 nucleotides: TGTGCCACCAGCAGAGGGGGACAGGGGGCCTATGAGCAGTTCTTC. Residues: CATSRGGQGAYEQFF.

The chain joins TRBV9 to TRBJ2-5, with TRBD1 identical over 8 bases. This CDR3 spans 16 amino acids. The V segment lost 0 bases and the J segment 3 bases; nucleotides outside the gene matches: 7. From germline, CDR1 is SGDLS and CDR2 YYNGEE. The CDR3 nucleotides read TGTGCCAGCAGCGTAGCAGGGGGCGCTTGGGAAGAGACCCAGTACTTC. The encoded protein is CASSVAGGAWEETQYF.

The chain couples TRBV6-2 or TRBV6-3 to TRBJ1-1; D might be TRBD1 (6 bases). V was clipped by 0 bases and J by 0 bases, with 11 bases between them. Germline-derived CDR1 and CDR2 are MNHEY and SVGEGT. The CDR3 sequence is 16 residues long. The CDR3 sequence is CASSYSNTGLNTEAFF. DNA for the CDR3: TGTGCCAGCAGTTACTCGAATACAGGGCTGAACACTGAAGCTTTCTTT.

The gene calls are TRBV6-5 and TRBJ2-3; no clear D gene. The germline V gene has CDR1 MNHEY and CDR2 SVGAGI. CDR3 length equals 11 residues. Trimming removed 6 bases from V and 4 bases from J, with 5 bases in between. The DNA of the CDR3 is TGTGCCAGCAGACGGGCAGATACGCAGTATTTT. The encoded protein is CASRRADTQYF.

The V gene is TRBV5-1, the J gene TRBJ2-5, with D unresolved. The CDR3 is 11 residues long. Germline loops: CDR1 SGHRS, CDR2 YFSETQ. V was cut by 5 bases and J by 4 bases, with 6 bases left in between. CDR3 loop: CASSSGETQYF. The CDR3 DNA follows: TGCGCCAGCAGTTCCGGAGAGACCCAGTACTTC.

This clone has only one observation. This chain connects TRBV7-2 to TRBJ1-5; TRBD1 agrees at 7 bases. CDR3 size: 15 residues. Germline lookup yields CDR1 SGHTA and CDR2 FQGNSA. The junction had 8 bases not matched to a gene; V was cut back by 2 bases and J by 7 bases. The CDR3 reads CASSLTQGGRQPQHF. CDR3 nucleotide sequence: TGTGCCAGCAGCTTAACCCAGGGGGGCAGGCAGCCCCAGCATTTT.

In this sample, this clone turned up once. This chain connects TRBV14 to TRBJ2-2; a weak D match, TRBD1 (5 bases). Looked up from germline, CDR1 is SGHDN and CDR2 is FVKESK. This CDR3 has 18 residues. V was clipped by 2 bases and J by 3 bases, with 19 bases between them. DNA for the CDR3: TGTGCCAGCAGCCAATTCGTCAGCCTAGGGGAATACACCGGGGAGCTGTTTTTT. Translating gives CASSQFVSLGEYTGELFF.

This chain connects TRBV18 to TRBJ1-2; TRBD1 agrees at 7 bases. The germline V gene encodes CDR1 KGHSH and CDR2 LQKENI. CDR3 length equals 14 residues. Germline trimming cut 9 bases from V and 4 bases from J; bases unmatched to any gene: 11. As DNA, the CDR3 is TGTGCCAGTCTTCAAAACAGGGGTGGCTATGGCTACACCTTC. Protein sequence: CASLQNRGGYGYTF.

The J gene is TRBJ1-5, the V gene TRBV30; 8 nucleotides match TRBD1. CDR3 length equals 16 residues. J gave up 3 bases and V 2 bases, and 9 bases lay outside the gene matches. Germline V gene sequence: CDR1 GTSNPN, CDR2 SVGIG (reference sequence). CDR3 coding DNA: TGTGCCTGGAGTTCAAGACAGGGGCCACCCAATCAGCCCCAGCATTTT. Its protein product is CAWSSRQGPPNQPQHF.

The CDR3 DNA reads as TGTGCCAGCAGCCCACTAAAAATTAACACCGGGGAGCTGTTTTTT. Its translation: CASSPLKINTGELFF. The chain joins TRBV3-1 (or the pseudogene TRBV3-2) to TRBJ2-2; D remains unclear. Deletions cut 4 bases from V and 2 bases from J, with 11 bases between. Germline assignment: CDR1 LGHDT and CDR2 YNNKEL (reference sequence). The length of the CDR3 is 15 residues.

The chain couples TRBV9 to TRBJ2-7; 8 bases map to TRBD2. The CDR3 consists of 16 residues. Per the germline V gene, CDR1 is SGDLS and CDR2 is YYNGEE. V shed 0 bases and J 1 base; nucleotides not matched to a gene: 6. CDR3 in amino acids: CASSVGTSIGSYEQYF. CDR3 coding DNA: TGTGCCAGCAGCGTAGGGACTAGCATAGGGTCCTACGAGCAGTACTTC.

This clone was recorded a few times. This chain joins TRBV12-5 and TRBJ2-2, with 8 bases that match TRBD1. From germline, CDR1 is LGHNT and CDR2 FRNRAP. With 6 bases clipped from V and 4 bases from J, the junction kept 7 bases outside the gene matches. The CDR3 loop spans 15 amino acids. The CDR3 region has the DNA TGTGCTAGTGGAACGACTACAGGGGGCACCGGGGAGCTGTTTTTT. It yields the protein CASGTTTGGTGELFF.

The genes are TRBV19 and TRBJ2-1; TRBD2 matches at 11 bases. The CDR3 spans 12 residues. Looked up from germline, CDR1 is LNHDA and CDR2 is SQIVND (reference sequence). CDR3 coding DNA: TGTTCAACTAGCGGGAGATGGTATGAGCAGTTCTTC. It yields the protein CSTSGRWYEQFF.

This clone showed up just a few times. The CDR3 coding sequence is TGTGCCAGCAGTACGGAGGGCACAGATACGCAGTATTTT. Translated, it gives CASSTEGTDTQYF. The rearrangement uses TRBV7-9 and TRBJ2-3; weak D call: TRBD2 (5 bases). The CDR3 totals 13 residues. Germline V gene sequence: CDR1 SEHNR, CDR2 FQNEAQ (reference sequence). V lost 6 bases and J 1 base, leaving 8 bases between the germline ends.

The CDR3 region has the DNA TGTGCCTGGAGTGGTTCTCCACTAGGGCAGGATGAGCAGTTCTTC. It specifies CAWSGSPLGQDEQFF. The V and J genes are TRBV30 and TRBJ2-1; maybe TRBD2 (5 bases). The V end was cut by 1 base, the J end by 8 bases, with 18 bases between. The CDR3 consists of 15 residues. Germline V lookup: CDR1 GTSNPN, CDR2 SVGIG (reference sequence).

The J gene is TRBJ2-1, the V gene TRBV11-2; 7 nucleotides match TRBD2. V lost 6 bases, J lost 15 bases, and 17 bases stayed unmatched. The CDR3 extends over 14 amino acids. Germline CDR1 is SGHAT and CDR2 is FQNNGV. Written as DNA, the CDR3 is TGTGCCAGCAGTCAGGGACTACTTAAGGAATGGACGTTCTTC. It codes for CASSQGLLKEWTFF.

This clone was seen a few times. The chain is built from TRBV27 and TRBJ1-5, with 9 bases that match TRBD1. Germline values: CDR1 MNHEY, CDR2 SMNVEV (reference sequence). The CDR3 sequence is 16 residues long. The trim removed 6 bases at V and 11 bases at J, leaving 17 bases unmatched. CDR3 in DNA: TGTGCCAGCAGGGGCCCCGCGGGACAGGGTCCGTCGGCCCAGCATTTT. It encodes CASRGPAGQGPSAQHF.

V gene TRBV6-4 combines with J gene TRBJ1-1; no clear D gene. The CDR3 is 16 amino acids. Germline V gene lookup returns CDR1 MRHNA and CDR2 SNTAGT. Trimming removed 6 bases at V and 2 bases at J, with 19 bases between. The CDR3 spells CASSPTPLLDNTEAFF. Written as DNA, the CDR3 is TGTGCCAGCAGCCCTACCCCACTGCTAGACAACACTGAAGCTTTCTTT.

The chain uses TRBV7-2 and TRBJ2-3, with 7 nucleotides matching TRBD2. Per the germline V gene, CDR1 is SGHTA and CDR2 is FQGNSA. There are 16 residues in the CDR3. With V trimmed by 5 bases and J by 7 bases, 15 bases remained unmatched. The CDR3 loop reads CASSQRPGLGNNTQYF. The CDR3 region has the DNA TGTGCCAGCAGCCAGCGTCCCGGACTAGGGAATAATACGCAGTATTTT.

V gene TRBV6-5 combines with J gene TRBJ1-4; D not certain. Germline lookup yields CDR1 MNHEY and CDR2 SVGAGI. The V gene lost 6 bases and the J gene lost 4 bases, with 12 bases spanning the gap. The CDR3 runs 14 residues. The CDR3 region has the DNA TGTGCCAGCAGGCTCTCACAGAGTAATGAAAAACTGTTTTTT. It specifies CASRLSQSNEKLFF.